This TCR beta chain was profiled in a study of blood T cell repertoires in COVID-19. Overall study: Acute and convalescent COVID-19 specimens originated in the United States, Italy and Spain. T cells, B-cell-depleted T cells, or PBMCs provided the cDNA or gDNA that served as material.

Trimming left V 4 bases short and J 0 bases short, with 4 bases between. This CDR3 is built from 13 residues. The germline gives CDR1 SGHRS, CDR2 YFSETQ. In the study's own analysis: Amplification of reference gene primers was used by the study to estimate nucleated cell counts. Method: immunoSEQ multiplex PCR; TCRdb's copy keeps in-frame clones and lacks some. V and J calls and clone size are those listed in that table; D and trimming were worked out from the DNA. The sample lists fewer than 250,000 clones, about 80% seen once, with 2% to 3% in the top ten. The source of this sequence is a woman in her forties with active or convalescent COVID-19. The chain uses TRBV5-1 and TRBJ1-4, with no clear D. The sequencing input was peripheral blood. This CDR3 reads CASSSSTNEKLFF. The CDR3 bases are TGCGCCAGCAGCAGCTCAACTAATGAAAAACTGTTTTTT.